This TCR beta chain was found in a study of shared clonotypes between healthy human individuals (TCRdb year 2020). Broadly, across the study: The cohort comprised a couple of women and a few men aged 18 to 49 years. For each donor, CD4 naive and CD4 memory were each run on three plates, CD8 naive on two plates, and CD8 memory on one plate. Between about 0.85 and 9.5 billion PBMCs per donor were obtained by leukapheresis. To estimate repertoire size and how much clonotypes are shared between individuals, the study performed deep sequencing of blood TCR repertoires from 4 to 6 healthy adults. Libraries were prepared and TCR repertoires were sequenced by different laboratories using diverse techniques, in order to increase sequencing depth and limit assay-specific biases.

This clone was detected once. This clone's antigen is unknown. The input lacks base qualities; no much larger clone sits a single base away. The donors were healthy, HIV-negative adults with no recently reported acute infections or vaccinations. Every donor was a Caucasian adult residing in Nashville, Tennessee, USA. CD4+ T cells were enriched through magnetic negative selection, after which naive cells were positively selected on CD45RA and the remaining negative fraction served as the memory subset. Blood was obtained by leukapheresis, after which PBMCs were separated by Ficoll-Histopaque density gradient centrifugation and cryopreserved in liquid nitrogen vapor phase. Analytical flow cytometry was used to check the purity and quantity of each magnetically sorted T cell population. Each sorted fraction had its genomic DNA isolated and then quantified by UV absorbance on a Nanodrop 2000c. Paper-wide results and their limitations: Based on pairwise subsampling, the degree of clonotype sharing among donors was expected to be affected by sequencing depth. Naive subsets generally had larger estimated clonotype richness than memory subsets. Higher generation probabilities were observed for clonotypes shared by all four sorted-subset donors than for non-shared clonotypes. Rarefaction of sorted-subset datasets indicated incomplete sequencing despite the large sequencing depth. Sampling was restricted to blood, and TCR repertoires in tissue are likely to differ from TCR repertoires in blood. The genetic and exposure-history diversity represented was limited by the small number of donors. Across a handful of donors, about 5.2% of naive CD4, 3% to 4% of naive CD8, approximately 2.5% of memory CD4, and over 0.35% of memory CD8 clonotypes were shared.

The germline V gene encodes CDR1 SGHTA and CDR2 FQGTGA. V drops 5 bases and J drops 9 bases, leaving 13 bases in between. The CDR3 contains 12 residues, cysteine and phenylalanine counted. The read is trimmed to its CDR3 DNA, 36 bases read in frame from base 1. Using the deep immunoSEQ assay, multiplex PCR amplified TCR CDR3 regions from genomic DNA. Genomic DNA extracted from each cell subset was distributed evenly over all wells of several immunoSEQ 96-well plates, and each plate served as one replicate. For sorted subsets, each replicate PCR was loaded with roughly 0.2 ug genomic DNA, equivalent to some 31,000 T cell genomes. The purified libraries were quantified using a Qubit 3.0 fluorometer, sized with a Bioanalyzer 2100, and then quantified again using the KAPA Library Quantification kit. A separate single-read 150-cycle Illumina NextSeq 550 flow cell was used to sequence each immunoSEQ 96-well plate. The paper's processing steps were these. Because only junctional sequences without quality scores were contained in the immunoSEQ output, filtering matching that applied to full-length reads could not be performed. Sequences were annotated with PyIR, a Python wrapper for IgBLAST v1.9, using IMGT germline references to assign V/J genes and CDR3. Reads were filtered out if the reads had weak V/J assignments (E-value above 1e-6), no CDR3, stop codons, out-of-frame junctions, or ambiguous translated residues. V3J clonotypes were defined as sequences sharing the same inferred V gene, J gene, and CDR3 amino acid sequence. The percentage overlap between two repertoires was calculated by dividing the number of shared unique clonotypes by the size of the smaller repertoire. Three approaches were used to assess repertoire richness: RTK rarefaction, the Chao1 estimator, and Recon v2.1 estimates of unobserved clonotypes. OLGA was used to compute generation probabilities for all TCRbeta clonotypes that the gDNA method yielded from several donors. TCRdb stores this immuneACCESS table with in-frame sequences only. Part of the clones is absent; in the studies checked, under half of the shortfall reflects unresolved V genes, and no reason is known for the rest. The D gene and trimming were derived from the DNA, and the V and J assignments and clone size from that table. The sample has some 1,100,000 clones on record, about four fifths of them singletons. Together, the top ten hold approximately 0.52% of the sample.

Specimen: memory CD4+ T cells from PBMCs. Per the publication, the cell subset or site label means: CD45RA-negative fraction. The sequence came from a man aged 18 to 29 in good health. Some clones in this sample may be carry-over from other donors' samples. The rearranged segments are TRBV7-3 and TRBJ2-5; too little of a D gene remains to name it. The nucleotide sequence is given as TGTGCCAGCAGCCTCGGTGGGCCCCCCCAGTACTTC. This sequence encodes CASSLGGPPQYF.